The next 21 T cell receptor beta chains were all read from a single sample in a study of T cells after yellow fever vaccination (dated by TCRdb to between 2018 and 2021). To prepare the library, 5' RACE was applied. Instrument on record: Illumina HiSeq 2500. TCRdb passed the public sequencing reads through fastp at Q25 and MiXCR, retaining productive beta sequences. Merged by CDR3 protein, the rows form single entries marked with the most common genes and DNA. The sample table lists hundreds of thousands of distinct CDR3 sequences, roughly 13% of them with a count of one. Around an eighth of the sample is taken by the ten largest. The sample's treatment or condition label is to be understood as: live attenuated yellow fever vaccine strain. Source: PBMCs, taken on the day of the yellow fever booster vaccination. The receptor set was obtained from a man aged 25-40 years who received the YFV17D yellow fever vaccine.

This chain links TRBV3-1 with TRBJ1-1; tentative D call: TRBD1 (5 bases). CDR1 and CDR2 (germline): LGHDT, YNNKEL (reference sequence). With 1 base removed from V and 8 bases from J, the gap between germline ends came to 11 bases. The CDR3 runs to 13 residues. This CDR3 is CASSQVRAGEAFF. The CDR3, as DNA: TGTGCCAGCAGCCAAGTAAGGGCAGGGGAAGCTTTCTTT.

The chain uses TRBV2 and TRBJ2-7, with D perhaps matching TRBD2 (6 bases). The germline gives CDR1 SNHLY, CDR2 FYNNEI. V was pared by 7 bases and J by 3 bases, with 16 bases between. The CDR3 spans 14 residues. This chain's CDR3 is CASNVGGGIYEQYF. CDR3 nucleotide sequence: TGTGCCAGCAATGTTGGCGGAGGGATCTACGAGCAGTACTTC. Using reference TRBV2 and TRBJ2-7 for the parts outside the CDR3, the full variable domain is EPEVTQTPSHQVTQMGQEVILRCVPISNHLYFYWYRQILGQKVEFLVSFYNNEISEKSEIFDDQFSVERPDGSNFTLKIRSTKLEDSAMYFCASNVGGGIYEQYFGPGTRLTVT.

This clonotype has more than one count but fewer than ten. V and J are TRBV6-1 and TRBJ2-5; 10 nucleotides line up with TRBD2. This CDR3 spans 15 amino acids. Per the germline V gene, CDR1 is MNHNS and CDR2 is SASEGT. Losses at the gene ends were 6 bases for V and 3 bases for J; bases not matched to a gene: 7. CDR3 region: CASRTWLAGEETQYF. As DNA, the CDR3 is TGTGCCAGCAGAACCTGGCTAGCGGGGGAAGAGACCCAGTACTTC.

The chain's CDR3 is CATSDPALDNEQFF. The CDR3 nucleotides are TGTGCCACCAGTGATCCCGCACTAGACAATGAGCAGTTCTTC. The rearrangement links TRBV24-1 to TRBJ2-1, with a tentative D call TRBD2 (5 bases). The germline V gene has CDR1 KGHDR and CDR2 SFDVKD. Trimming took 3 bases from V and 5 from J, leaving 10 bases between them. The CDR3 length is 14 residues.

This rearrangement joins TRBV10-3 to TRBJ2-7, with D possibly matching TRBD2 (6 bases). Trimming cost V 3 bases and J 3 bases, with 9 bases left between them. CDR1 is ENHRY, CDR2 SYGVKD, per germline. The CDR3 contains 13 residues. Here the CDR3 DNA reads TGTGCCATCAGTGACCGGGGGTACTACGAGCAGTACTTC. It specifies CAISDRGYYEQYF.

The J gene is TRBJ2-5, the V gene TRBV15; 13 bases align to TRBD2. The V gene's germline CDR1 is LNHNV and CDR2 YYDKDF (reference sequence). Unmatched junction bases numbered 10, after V lost 4 bases and J lost 5 bases. The CDR3 covers 17 residues. The CDR3 DNA reads TGTGCCACCAGCACTCCCGGGGGACTAGCGGGACGTGAGACCCAGTACTTC. Amino acid sequence: CATSTPGGLAGRETQYF.

This clonotype was seen many times. This sequence joins TRBV18 and TRBJ1-1; TRBD1 agrees at 8 bases. CDR3 length: 14 residues. Trimming removed 3 bases from V and 11 bases from J; junction bases left unmatched: 11. Germline values: CDR1 KGHSH, CDR2 LQKENI. CDR3 nucleotide sequence: TGTGCCAGCTCACCCAAGACAGGGGAACACCGCGCTTTCTTT. Translating it yields CASSPKTGEHRAFF.

This CDR3 is CASSLRTSGRGIEQFF. The CDR3, as DNA: TGTGCCAGCAGCCTAAGGACTAGCGGGAGGGGTATAGAGCAGTTCTTC. This chain joins TRBV7-6 and TRBJ2-1; 15 bases are a match to TRBD2. The germline CDR1 and CDR2 sequences are SGHVS and FNYEAQ. V lost 5 bases, J lost 10 bases, and 9 bases stayed unmatched. This CDR3 has 16 residues. Filled out from reference TRBV7-6 and TRBJ2-1, the complete variable domain reads GAGVSQSPRYKVTKRGQDVALRCDPISGHVSLYWYRQALGQGPEFLTYFNYEAQQDKSGLPNDRFSAERPEGSISTLTIQRTEQRDSAMYRCASSLRTSGRGIEQFFGPGTRLTVL.

Ten or more counts support this clonotype. The chain combines TRBV12-3 or TRBV12-4 with TRBJ2-7, with 9 bases that match TRBD1. The CDR3 is made up of 15 amino acids. Trimming cost V 3 bases and J 0 bases; bases outside gene matches: 3. The CDR3 nucleotides are TGTGCCAGCAGTTTTCCGGGACAGGGCTCCTACGAGCAGTACTTC. Residues: CASSFPGQGSYEQYF.

There are a few counts of this clonotype. The V gene is TRBV5-4, the J gene TRBJ2-1; TRBD1 is a possible D gene (6 bases). V was cut by 0 bases and J by 9 bases, with 13 bases left in between. This CDR3 has 14 residues. The germline gives CDR1 SGHNT, CDR2 YYREEE (reference sequence). The CDR3 DNA follows: TGTGCCAGCAGCTTGGGTAGCAACAGGGCTGAGCAGTTCTTC. It translates to CASSLGSNRAEQFF. Using reference TRBV5-4 and TRBJ2-1 for the parts outside the CDR3, the full variable domain is ETGVTQSPTHLIKTRGQQVTLRCSSQSGHNTVSWYQQALGQGPQFIFQYYREEENGRGNFPPRFSGLQFPNYSSELNVNALELDDSALYLCASSLGSNRAEQFFGPGTRLTVL.

The chain is built from TRBV3-1 and TRBJ2-3; a possible D gene is TRBD2 (5 bases). This CDR3 comprises 13 residues. V shed 1 base and J shed 5 bases, with 7 bases lying between them. From germline, CDR1 is LGHDT and CDR2 YNNKEL (reference sequence). The CDR3 DNA reads as TGTGCCAGCAGCCAAGCGCGGGTAGATACGCAGTATTTT. The encoded protein is CASSQARVDTQYF.

This clonotype was counted between two and nine times. The chain carries TRBV12-3 or TRBV12-4 and TRBJ1-6; no firm D call. This CDR3 has 13 residues. V was trimmed by 4 bases and J by 5 bases, leaving 6 bases between them. In nucleotides, the CDR3 is TGTGCCAGCAGTTCCAATAATAATTCACCCCTCCACTTT. Amino acid sequence: CASSSNNNSPLHF.

The V gene is TRBV2, the J gene TRBJ1-5, with TRBD1 as a possible D gene (6 bases). The germline V and J ends were trimmed by 4 bases and 0 bases, with 10 bases remaining between them. Germline CDR1 reads SNHLY; CDR2 reads FYNNEI. The CDR3 contains 15 residues. The CDR3: CASSGGQFSNQPQHF. The CDR3 DNA follows: TGTGCCAGCAGTGGCGGACAGTTTAGCAATCAGCCCCAGCATTTT.

The V call is TRBV9, the J call TRBJ2-3, with D tentatively TRBD2 (5 bases). V lost 0 bases and J lost 5, with 13 bases in between. Germline V gene sequence: CDR1 SGDLS, CDR2 YYNGEE. This CDR3 comprises 15 residues. CDR3 coding DNA: TGTGCCAGCAGCGTAGGATTCGGAGGTGGAGATACGCAGTATTTT. Residues: CASSVGFGGGDTQYF.

The chain combines TRBV4-2 with TRBJ2-1; a possible D gene is TRBD1 (6 bases). Germline V gene data show CDR1 as LGHNA and CDR2 as YNFKEQ. The length of the CDR3 is 17 residues. V was trimmed by 0 bases and J by 5 bases, leaving 17 bases between them. CDR3 DNA sequence: TGTGCCAGCAGCCAAGATCGGTGGCAGGGGAACCACAATGAGCAGTTCTTC. Amino acids: CASSQDRWQGNHNEQFF.

J is TRBJ2-2 and V is TRBV4-3; 12 bases align to TRBD2. Germline V lookup: CDR1 LGHNA, CDR2 YSLEER. J was trimmed by 6 bases and V by 8 bases; bases with no gene match: 10. This CDR3 is built from 16 residues. CDR3: CASGWTSGNSPGELFF. The CDR3 region has the DNA TGCGCCAGCGGCTGGACTAGCGGGAACTCCCCCGGGGAGCTGTTTTTT.

This clonotype was detected ten times or more. The rearrangement joins TRBV24-1 to TRBJ1-5, with TRBD1 identical over 9 bases. There are 16 residues in the CDR3. Germline CDR1 KGHDR, CDR2 SFDVKD. The ends lost 3 bases at V and 2 bases at J; junction bases unmatched: 4. CDR3 amino acids: CATSDPGQGGNQPQHF. The CDR3 nucleotides are TGTGCCACCAGTGATCCGGGACAGGGTGGCAATCAGCCCCAGCATTTT.

This clonotype turned up a few times. The chain links TRBV20-1 to TRBJ1-3, with D uncertain. Trimming removed 2 bases from V and 4 bases from J, with 9 bases in between. This CDR3 comprises 13 residues. Germline-derived CDR1 and CDR2 are DFQATT and SNEGSKA (reference sequence). CDR3 DNA sequence: TGCAGTGCTAGAAGCGGAGAAGGAAACACCATATATTTT. It yields the protein CSARSGEGNTIYF.

The rearrangement links TRBV20-1 to TRBJ2-7, with 7 bases aligning to TRBD2. Germline CDR1 is DFQATT and CDR2 is SNEGSKA (reference sequence). The V segment lost 2 bases and the J segment 4 bases; nucleotides outside the gene matches: 11. There are 15 residues in the CDR3. This CDR3 reads CSARSDGAGRYEQYF. The DNA for the CDR3 is TGCAGTGCTAGATCGGACGGAGCGGGACGTTACGAGCAGTACTTC.

The genes are TRBV6-4 and TRBJ2-5; TRBD1 matches 8 bases. Germline V lookup: CDR1 MRHNA, CDR2 SNTAGT. The CDR3 length is 14 residues. The trim removed 10 bases at V and 2 bases at J, leaving 9 bases unmatched. CDR3 in DNA: TGTGCCAACTCGGCAGGGGGCTTTCAAGAGACCCAGTACTTC. This sequence encodes CANSAGGFQETQYF.

The J gene is TRBJ1-5, the V gene TRBV6-2 or TRBV6-3; D gene ambiguous. Trimming took off 1 base at V and 1 base at J, with 2 bases between the two ends. The CDR3 sequence is 13 residues long. Germline V gene lookup returns CDR1 MNHEY and CDR2 SVGEGT. CDR3 bases: TGTGCCAGCAGTTACTGGAGCAATCAGCCCCAGCATTTT. This translates into CASSYWSNQPQHF.